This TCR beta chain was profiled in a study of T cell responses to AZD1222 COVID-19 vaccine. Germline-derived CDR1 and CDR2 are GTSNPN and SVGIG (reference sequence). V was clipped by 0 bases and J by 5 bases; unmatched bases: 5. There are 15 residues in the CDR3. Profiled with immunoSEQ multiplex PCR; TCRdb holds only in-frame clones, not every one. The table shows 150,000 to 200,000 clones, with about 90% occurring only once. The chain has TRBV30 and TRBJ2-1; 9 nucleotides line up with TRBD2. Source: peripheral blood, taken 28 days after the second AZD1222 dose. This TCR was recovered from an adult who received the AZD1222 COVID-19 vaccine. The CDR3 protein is CAWSVGGRANNEQFF. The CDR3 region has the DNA TGTGCCTGGAGTGTAGGCGGGAGGGCCAACAATGAGCAGTTCTTC.